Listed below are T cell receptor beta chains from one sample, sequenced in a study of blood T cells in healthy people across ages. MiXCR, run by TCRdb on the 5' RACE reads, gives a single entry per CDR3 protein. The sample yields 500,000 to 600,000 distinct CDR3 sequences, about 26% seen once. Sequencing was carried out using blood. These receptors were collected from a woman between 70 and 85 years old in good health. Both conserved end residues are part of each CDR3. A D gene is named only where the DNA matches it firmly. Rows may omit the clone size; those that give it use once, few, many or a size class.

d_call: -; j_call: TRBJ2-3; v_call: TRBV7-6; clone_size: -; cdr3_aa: CASTPDPLGATTDTQYF; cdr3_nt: TGTGCCAGCACCCCAGATCCCTTAGGGGCGACCACAGATACGCAGTATTTT
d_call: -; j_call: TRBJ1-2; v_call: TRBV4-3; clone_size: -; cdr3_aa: CASSQDIPPGVVGYTF; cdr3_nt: TGCGCCAGCAGCCAAGATATTCCCCCAGGGGTGGTTGGCTACACCTTC
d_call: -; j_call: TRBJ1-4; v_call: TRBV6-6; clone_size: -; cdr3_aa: CASSYRGEGEKLFF; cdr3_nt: TGTGCCAGCAGTTATCGTGGGGAAGGAGAAAAACTGTTTTTT
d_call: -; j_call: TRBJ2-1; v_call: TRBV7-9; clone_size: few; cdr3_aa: CASSVPKQESSSYNEQFF; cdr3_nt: TGTGCCAGCAGCGTTCCCAAACAGGAATCGAGCTCCTACAATGAGCAGTTCTTC
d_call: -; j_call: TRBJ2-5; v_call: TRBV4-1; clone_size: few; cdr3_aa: CASSQAGGEKTQYF; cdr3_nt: TGCGCCAGCAGCCAAGCGGGGGGCGAAAAGACCCAGTACTTC
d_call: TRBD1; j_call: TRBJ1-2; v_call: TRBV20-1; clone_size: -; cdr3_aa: CSAGALLTGTGNYGYTF; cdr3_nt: TGCAGTGCTGGAGCTCTTCTCACCGGGACAGGGAACTATGGCTACACCTTC
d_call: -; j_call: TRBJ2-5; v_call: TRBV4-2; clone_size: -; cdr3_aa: CASSPGTRGVRETQYF; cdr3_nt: TGTGCCAGCAGCCCTGGGACAAGAGGGGTGCGAGAGACCCAGTACTTC
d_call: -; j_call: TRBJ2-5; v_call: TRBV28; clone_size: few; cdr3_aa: CASSSAAQYF; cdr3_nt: TGTGCCAGCAGTTCGGCCGCCCAGTACTTC
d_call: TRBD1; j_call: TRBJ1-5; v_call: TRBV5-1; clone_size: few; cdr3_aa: CASSLQGGDQPQHF; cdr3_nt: TGCGCCAGCAGCTTGCAGGGGGGAGATCAACCCCAGCATTTT
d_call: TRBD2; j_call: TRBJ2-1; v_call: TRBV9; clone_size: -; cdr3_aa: CASSLGLDALGEQFF; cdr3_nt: TGTGCCAGCAGCCTAGGACTAGATGCCTTGGGTGAGCAGTTCTTC
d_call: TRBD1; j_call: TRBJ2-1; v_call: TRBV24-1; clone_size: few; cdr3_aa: CATSENGQGTYNEQFF; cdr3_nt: TGTGCCACCAGTGAAAACGGACAGGGAACATACAATGAGCAGTTCTTC
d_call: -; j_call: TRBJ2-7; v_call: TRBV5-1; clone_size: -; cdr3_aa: CASFATGSSTSEQYF; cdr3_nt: TGCGCCAGCTTCGCCACAGGGAGTAGTACGTCCGAGCAGTACTTC
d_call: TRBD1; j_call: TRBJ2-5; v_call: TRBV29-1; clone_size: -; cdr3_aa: CSGRQGLETQYF; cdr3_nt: TGCAGCGGGAGACAGGGGCTGGAGACCCAGTACTTC
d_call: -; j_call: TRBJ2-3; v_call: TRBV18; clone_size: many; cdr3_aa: CASSPETDTQYF; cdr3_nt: TGTGCCAGCTCACCCGAAACAGATACGCAGTATTTT
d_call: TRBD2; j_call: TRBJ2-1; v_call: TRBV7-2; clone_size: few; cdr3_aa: CASSLNSGSSYNEQFF; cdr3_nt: TGTGCCAGCAGCTTAAATAGCGGGAGCTCCTACAATGAGCAGTTCTTC
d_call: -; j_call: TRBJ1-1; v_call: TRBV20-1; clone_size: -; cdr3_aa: CSAPRDPTEAFF; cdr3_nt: TGCAGTGCTCCCCGGGACCCCACTGAAGCTTTCTTT
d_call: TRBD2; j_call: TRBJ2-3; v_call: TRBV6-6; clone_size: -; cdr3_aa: CASTTGGAGTDTQYF; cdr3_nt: TGTGCCAGCACCACGGGGGGGGCCGGCACAGATACGCAGTATTTT
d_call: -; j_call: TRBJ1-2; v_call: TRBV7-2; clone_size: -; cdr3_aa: CASAQTGYGYTF; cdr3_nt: TGTGCCAGCGCTCAGACTGGCTATGGCTACACCTTC
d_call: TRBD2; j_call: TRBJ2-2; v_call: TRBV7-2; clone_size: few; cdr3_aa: CASSLGLTRLAANTGELFF; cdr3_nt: TGTGCCAGCAGCTTAGGATTAACTCGGCTAGCGGCGAACACCGGGGAGCTGTTTTTT
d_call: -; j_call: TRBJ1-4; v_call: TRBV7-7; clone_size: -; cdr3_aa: CASSPTGSGEKLFF; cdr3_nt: TGTGCTAGCAGCCCAACAGGGTCTGGGGAAAAACTGTTTTTT
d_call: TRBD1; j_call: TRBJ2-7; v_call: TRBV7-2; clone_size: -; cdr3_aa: CASSLDDRGGNEQYF; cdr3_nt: TGTGCCAGCAGCTTAGACGACAGGGGTGGGAACGAGCAGTACTTC
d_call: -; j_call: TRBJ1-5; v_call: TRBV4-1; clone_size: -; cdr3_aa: CASSQEGVRQPQHF; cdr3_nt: TGCGCCAGCAGCCAAGAAGGGGTCAGGCAGCCCCAGCATTTT
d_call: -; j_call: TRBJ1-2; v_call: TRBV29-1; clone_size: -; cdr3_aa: CSVERGAGYTF; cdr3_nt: TGCAGCGTTGAACGTGGGGCGGGCTACACCTTC
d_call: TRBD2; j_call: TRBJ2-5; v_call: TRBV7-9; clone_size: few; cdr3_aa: CASSLLGGGTRETQYF; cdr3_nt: TGTGCCAGCAGCTTACTTGGCGGGGGGACGAGAGAGACCCAGTACTTC
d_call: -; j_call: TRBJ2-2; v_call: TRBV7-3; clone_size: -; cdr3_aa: CASSPYGPSGLALHTGELFF; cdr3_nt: TGTGCCAGCAGCCCATATGGGCCGTCGGGATTAGCTCTTCACACCGGGGAGCTGTTTTTT
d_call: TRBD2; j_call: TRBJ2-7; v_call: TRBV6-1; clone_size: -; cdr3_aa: CASIERGRSYEQYF; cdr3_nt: TGTGCCAGCATCGAGCGGGGGAGGTCCTACGAGCAGTACTTC
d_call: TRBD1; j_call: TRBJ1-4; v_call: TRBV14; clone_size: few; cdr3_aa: CASSQRTGGREKLFF; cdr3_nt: TGTGCCAGCAGCCAGCGGACAGGGGGAAGGGAAAAACTGTTTTTT
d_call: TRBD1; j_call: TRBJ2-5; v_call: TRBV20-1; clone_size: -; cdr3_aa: CSAKDRGNQETQYF; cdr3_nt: TGCAGTGCTAAGGACAGGGGAAACCAAGAGACCCAGTACTTC
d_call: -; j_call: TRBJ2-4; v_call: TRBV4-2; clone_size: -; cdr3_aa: CASSQGPSSTLRAKNIQYF; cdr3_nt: TGTGCCAGCAGCCAAGGGCCAAGCTCGACTCTGAGGGCCAAAAACATTCAGTACTTC
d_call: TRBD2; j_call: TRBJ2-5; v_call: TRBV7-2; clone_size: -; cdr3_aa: CASNLDSGAGQETQYF; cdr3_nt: TGTGCCAGCAACTTGGATAGCGGGGCAGGCCAAGAGACCCAGTACTTC
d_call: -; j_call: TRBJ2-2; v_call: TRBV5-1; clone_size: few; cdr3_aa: CASSLFGEAGELFF; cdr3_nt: TGCGCCAGCAGCTTATTCGGGGAGGCCGGGGAGCTGTTTTTT
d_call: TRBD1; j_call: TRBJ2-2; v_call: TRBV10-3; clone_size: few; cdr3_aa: CAISGQGRNGELFF; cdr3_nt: TGTGCCATCAGTGGACAGGGACGTAACGGGGAGCTGTTTTTT
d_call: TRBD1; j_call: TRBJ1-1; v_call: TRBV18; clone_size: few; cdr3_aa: CASSLGGAQGASEAFF; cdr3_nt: TGTGCCAGCTCACTTGGGGGGGCCCAGGGGGCCTCTGAAGCTTTCTTT
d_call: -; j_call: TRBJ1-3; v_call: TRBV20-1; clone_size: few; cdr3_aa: CSATQQQNTIYF; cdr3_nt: TGCAGTGCTACCCAACAGCAAAACACCATATATTTT